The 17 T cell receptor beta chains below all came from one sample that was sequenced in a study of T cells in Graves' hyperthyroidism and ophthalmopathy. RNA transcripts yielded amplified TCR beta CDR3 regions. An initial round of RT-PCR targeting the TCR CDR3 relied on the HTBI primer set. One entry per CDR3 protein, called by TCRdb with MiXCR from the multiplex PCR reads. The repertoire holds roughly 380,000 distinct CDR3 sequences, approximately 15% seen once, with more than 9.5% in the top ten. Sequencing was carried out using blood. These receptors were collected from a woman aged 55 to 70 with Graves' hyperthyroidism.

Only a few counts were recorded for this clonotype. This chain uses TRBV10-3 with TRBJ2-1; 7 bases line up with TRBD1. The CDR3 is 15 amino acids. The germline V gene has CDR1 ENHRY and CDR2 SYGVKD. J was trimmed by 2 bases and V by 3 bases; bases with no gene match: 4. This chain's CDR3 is CAISDDGTAYNEQFF. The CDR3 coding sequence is TGTGCCATCAGTGATGACGGGACAGCCTACAATGAGCAGTTCTTC.

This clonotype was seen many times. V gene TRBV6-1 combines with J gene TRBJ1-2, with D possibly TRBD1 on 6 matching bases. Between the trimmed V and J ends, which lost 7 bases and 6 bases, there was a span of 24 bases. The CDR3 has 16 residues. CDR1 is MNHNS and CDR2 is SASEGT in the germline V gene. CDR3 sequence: CASIRRGPAGADGYTF. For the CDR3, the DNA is TGTGCCAGCATTCGACGGGGTCCCGCAGGGGCCGATGGCTACACCTTC.

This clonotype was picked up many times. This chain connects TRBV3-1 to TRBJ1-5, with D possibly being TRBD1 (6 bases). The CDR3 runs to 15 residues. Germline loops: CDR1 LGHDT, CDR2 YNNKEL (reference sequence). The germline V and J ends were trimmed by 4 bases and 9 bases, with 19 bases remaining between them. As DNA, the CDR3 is TGTGCCAGCAGCCCCCCCGGGGGGCAAGGCATGCCCCAGCATTTT. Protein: CASSPPGGQGMPQHF.

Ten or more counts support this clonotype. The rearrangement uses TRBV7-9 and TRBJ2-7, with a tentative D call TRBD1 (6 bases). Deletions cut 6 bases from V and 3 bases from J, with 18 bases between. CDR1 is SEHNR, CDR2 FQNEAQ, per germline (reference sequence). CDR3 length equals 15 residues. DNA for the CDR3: TGTGCCAGCAGTGAAGAGGGCAGGGGCGACTACGAGCAGTACTTC. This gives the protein CASSEEGRGDYEQYF. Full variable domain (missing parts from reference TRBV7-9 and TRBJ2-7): DTGVSQNPRHKITKRGQNVTFRCDPISEHNRLYWYRQTLGQGPEFLTYFQNEAQLEKSRLLSDRFSAERPKGSFSTLEIQRTEQGDSAMYLCASSEEGRGDYEQYFGPGTRLTVT.

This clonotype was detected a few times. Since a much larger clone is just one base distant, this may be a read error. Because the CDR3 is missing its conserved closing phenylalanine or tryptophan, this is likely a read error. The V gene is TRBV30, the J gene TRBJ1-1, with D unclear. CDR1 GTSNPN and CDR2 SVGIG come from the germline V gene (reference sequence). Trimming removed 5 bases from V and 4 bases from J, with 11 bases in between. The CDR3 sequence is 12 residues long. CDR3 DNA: TGTGCCTGGGGACCCTCGGGCACTGAAGCTTTCCTT. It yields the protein CAWGPSGTEAFL.

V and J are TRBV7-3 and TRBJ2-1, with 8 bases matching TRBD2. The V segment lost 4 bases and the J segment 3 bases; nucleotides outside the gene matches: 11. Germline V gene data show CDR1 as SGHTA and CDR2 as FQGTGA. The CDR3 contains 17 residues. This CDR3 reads CASSSSESGRHYNEQFF. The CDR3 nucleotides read TGTGCCAGCAGCTCCTCCGAGAGCGGGAGACACTACAATGAGCAGTTCTTC.

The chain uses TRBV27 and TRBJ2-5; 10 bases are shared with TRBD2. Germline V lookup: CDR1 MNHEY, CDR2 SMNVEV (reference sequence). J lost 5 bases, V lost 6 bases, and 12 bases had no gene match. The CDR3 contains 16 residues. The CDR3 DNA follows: TGTGCCAGCAGCTCAAACCTAGCGGGAGAGTTCGAGACCCAGTACTTC. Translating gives CASSSNLAGEFETQYF.

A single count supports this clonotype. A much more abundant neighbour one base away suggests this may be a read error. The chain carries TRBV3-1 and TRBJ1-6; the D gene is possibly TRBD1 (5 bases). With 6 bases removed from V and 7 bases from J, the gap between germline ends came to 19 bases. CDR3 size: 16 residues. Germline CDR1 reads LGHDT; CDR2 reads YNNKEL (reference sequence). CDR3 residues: CASSRPRAGGNSPLHF. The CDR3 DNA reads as TGTGCCAGCAGTCGCCCCAGAGCGGGGGGGAATTCACCCCTCCACTTT.

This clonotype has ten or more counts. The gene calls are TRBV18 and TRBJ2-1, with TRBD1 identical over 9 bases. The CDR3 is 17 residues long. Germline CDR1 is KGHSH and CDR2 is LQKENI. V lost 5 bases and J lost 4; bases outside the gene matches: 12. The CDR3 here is CASSTVYRTGVYNEQFF. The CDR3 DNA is TGTGCCAGCTCAACCGTCTATAGGACAGGGGTTTACAATGAGCAGTTCTTC.

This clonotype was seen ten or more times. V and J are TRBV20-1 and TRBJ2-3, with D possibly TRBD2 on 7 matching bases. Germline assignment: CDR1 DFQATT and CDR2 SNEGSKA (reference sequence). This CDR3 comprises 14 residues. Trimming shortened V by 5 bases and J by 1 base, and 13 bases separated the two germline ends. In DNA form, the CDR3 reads TGCAGTGCTTGGGGGGGCGGGGGCACAGATACGCAGTATTTT. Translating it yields CSAWGGGGTDTQYF.

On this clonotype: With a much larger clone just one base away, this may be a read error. CDR3 coding DNA: TGTGCCACCAGTTGGACAGGGGGCATAGATACGCAGTATTTT. This codes for CATSWTGGIDTQYF. The J gene is TRBJ2-3, the V gene TRBV24-1, with 11 bases that match TRBD1. The CDR3 extends over 14 amino acids. Germline V gene lookup returns CDR1 KGHDR and CDR2 SFDVKD. V was pared by 6 bases and J by 5 bases, with 3 bases of the junction left unmatched.

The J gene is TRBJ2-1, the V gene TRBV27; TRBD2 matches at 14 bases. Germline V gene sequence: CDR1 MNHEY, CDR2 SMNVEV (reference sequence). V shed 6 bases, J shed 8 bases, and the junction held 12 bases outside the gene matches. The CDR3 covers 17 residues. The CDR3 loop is CASRGITTSGRADEQFF. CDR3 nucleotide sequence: TGTGCCAGCAGGGGGATAACGACTAGCGGGAGGGCCGATGAGCAGTTCTTC.

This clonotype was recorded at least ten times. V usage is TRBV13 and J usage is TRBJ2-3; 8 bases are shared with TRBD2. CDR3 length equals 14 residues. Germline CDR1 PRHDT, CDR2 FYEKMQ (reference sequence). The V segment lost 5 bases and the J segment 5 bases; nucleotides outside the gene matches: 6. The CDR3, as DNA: TGTGCCAGCAGCCTCGGGACTAGACGAGATACGCAGTATTTT. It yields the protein CASSLGTRRDTQYF.

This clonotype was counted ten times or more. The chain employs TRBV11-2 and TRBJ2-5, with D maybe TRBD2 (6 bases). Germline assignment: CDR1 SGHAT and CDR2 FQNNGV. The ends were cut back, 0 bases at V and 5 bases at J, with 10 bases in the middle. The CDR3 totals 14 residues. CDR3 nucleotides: TGTGCCAGCAGCTTAGATCCCGGGGGTGAGACCCAGTACTTC. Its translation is CASSLDPGGETQYF.

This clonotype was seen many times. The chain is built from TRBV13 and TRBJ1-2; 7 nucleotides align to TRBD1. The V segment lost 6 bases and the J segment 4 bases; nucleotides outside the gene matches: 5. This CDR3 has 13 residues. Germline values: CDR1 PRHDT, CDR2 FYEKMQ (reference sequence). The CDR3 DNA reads TGTGCCAGCAGTCGGGACAGATTCTATGGCTACACCTTC. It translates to CASSRDRFYGYTF.

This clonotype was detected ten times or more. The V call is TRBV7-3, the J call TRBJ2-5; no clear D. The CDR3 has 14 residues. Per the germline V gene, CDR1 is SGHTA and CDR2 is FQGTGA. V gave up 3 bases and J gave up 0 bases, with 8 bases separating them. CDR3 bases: TGTGCCAGCAGCTTTACTACCAACCAAGAGACCCAGTACTTC. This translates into CASSFTTNQETQYF.

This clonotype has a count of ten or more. The CDR3 nucleotides are TGTGCCAGCACCTCAGGGGGCGCGCGAAACTATGGCTACACCTTC. This encodes CASTSGGARNYGYTF. The genes are TRBV6-1 and TRBJ1-2; the match to TRBD1 covers 8 bases. Trimming at V came to 7 bases and at J to 2 bases, leaving 9 bases not matched to a gene. This CDR3 is built from 15 residues. Germline V gives CDR1 MNHNS, CDR2 SASEGT.